This is a list of T cell receptor beta chains from one sample in a study of early T cells in non-severe SARS-CoV-2 infection. In TCRdb, the 5' RACE reads were re-called with MiXCR into one record per CDR3 protein. Among approximately 64,000 distinct CDR3 sequences listed, more than 15% were seen once. Here the sequenced sample was whole blood, taken at baseline. These receptors were obtained from an adult who was a healthcare worker with PCR-confirmed SARS-CoV-2 infection or an uninfected control (not recorded which). CDR3s include the opening cysteine and the closing phenylalanine or tryptophan. Each record gives: CDR3 DNA, CDR3 protein, J gene, V gene, D gene, clone size. A D gene is named only where the DNA matches it firmly. A row's size may be missing; if present it is once, few, many or a size class.

CDR3 DNA: TGTGCCAGCAGCCCCCTGATCAGCTCCTATAATTCACCCCTCCACTTT; CDR3 protein: CASSPLISSYNSPLHF; J gene: TRBJ1-6; V gene: TRBV25-1; D gene: .; clone size: few
CDR3 DNA: TGTGCCAGTTCGCCCCCGGGCCGCTCCTACGAGCAGTACTTC; CDR3 protein: CASSPPGRSYEQYF; J gene: TRBJ2-7; V gene: TRBV19; D gene: .; clone size: .
CDR3 DNA: TGTGCCACCAGTGATTTGCAAGCAGCGGGGGGTAATACGCAGTATTTT; CDR3 protein: CATSDLQAAGGNTQYF; J gene: TRBJ2-3; V gene: TRBV24-1; D gene: TRBD2; clone size: .
CDR3 DNA: TGTGCCAGCAGCTTAGACCCTGGCTATGGCTACACCTTC; CDR3 protein: CASSLDPGYGYTF; J gene: TRBJ1-2; V gene: TRBV7-9; D gene: .; clone size: many
CDR3 DNA: TGTGCCAGCAGGAAAGCTAGCGGAGACTACGAGCAGTACTTC; CDR3 protein: CASRKASGDYEQYF; J gene: TRBJ2-7; V gene: TRBV25-1; D gene: TRBD2; clone size: .
CDR3 DNA: TGTGCCAGCTCACCGGGACAGGGAGGAGAGACCCAGTACTTC; CDR3 protein: CASSPGQGGETQYF; J gene: TRBJ2-5; V gene: TRBV18; D gene: TRBD1; clone size: few
CDR3 DNA: TGTGCCAGCAGTCAGGGAGTTTCAAAGTTCTTC; CDR3 protein: CASSQGVSKFF; J gene: TRBJ2-1; V gene: TRBV2; D gene: .; clone size: .
CDR3 DNA: TGCAGTGCTTTCGGACTAGCGGGAGGGAATGAGCAGTTCTTC; CDR3 protein: CSAFGLAGGNEQFF; J gene: TRBJ2-1; V gene: TRBV20-1; D gene: TRBD2; clone size: many
CDR3 DNA: TGCAGTGCAATTGACCAGTACGAGCAGTACTTC; CDR3 protein: CSAIDQYEQYF; J gene: TRBJ2-7; V gene: TRBV20-1; D gene: .; clone size: many
CDR3 DNA: TGTGCCAGCAGCCTAGGACAGGGGGCAGTAGACTACGAGCAGTACTTC; CDR3 protein: CASSLGQGAVDYEQYF; J gene: TRBJ2-7; V gene: TRBV11-2; D gene: TRBD1; clone size: .
CDR3 DNA: TGTGCCAGCAGCTCAACAGGGGTTCCCTACGAGCAGTACTTC; CDR3 protein: CASSSTGVPYEQYF; J gene: TRBJ2-7; V gene: TRBV5-6; D gene: TRBD1; clone size: .
CDR3 DNA: TGTGCCAGCAGCTACAGGGACTATGGCTACACCTTC; CDR3 protein: CASSYRDYGYTF; J gene: TRBJ1-2; V gene: TRBV3-1; D gene: .; clone size: few
CDR3 DNA: TGTGCCAGCAGTGATCCGGGGAACATTCAGTACTTC; CDR3 protein: CASSDPGNIQYF; J gene: TRBJ2-4; V gene: TRBV6-1; D gene: .; clone size: few
CDR3 DNA: TGCGCCAGCAGCCAACAGGAGGGACGACTGAACACTGAAGCTTTCTTT; CDR3 protein: CASSQQEGRLNTEAFF; J gene: TRBJ1-1; V gene: TRBV4-1; D gene: .; clone size: few
CDR3 DNA: TGTGCCAGCAGTTTGCTGGGGTACACTGAAGCTTTCTTT; CDR3 protein: CASSLLGYTEAFF; J gene: TRBJ1-1; V gene: TRBV12-3/TRBV12-4; D gene: .; clone size: many
CDR3 DNA: TGTGCCAGCACCCGGGGCCTAGCGGGGGCCGGGGAGCTGTTTTTT; CDR3 protein: CASTRGLAGAGELFF; J gene: TRBJ2-2; V gene: TRBV9; D gene: TRBD2; clone size: .
CDR3 DNA: TGTGCCAGCACCTATCCGGGAGCCAAAGTGGAGTTCTTC; CDR3 protein: CASTYPGAKVEFF; J gene: TRBJ2-1; V gene: TRBV28; D gene: .; clone size: .
CDR3 DNA: TGTGCCATACAAGGACAGGGCTCAGATACGCAGTATTTT; CDR3 protein: CAIQGQGSDTQYF; J gene: TRBJ2-3; V gene: TRBV28; D gene: TRBD1; clone size: few
CDR3 DNA: TGTGCCTGGAGCGCACTAAAAGCGGGCTCTGGAAACACCATATATTTT; CDR3 protein: CAWSALKAGSGNTIYF; J gene: TRBJ1-3; V gene: TRBV30; D gene: .; clone size: .
CDR3 DNA: TGTGCCAGCAGTTTCTCTGACAGGGGAGACTACGAGCAGTACTTC; CDR3 protein: CASSFSDRGDYEQYF; J gene: TRBJ2-7; V gene: TRBV27; D gene: TRBD1; clone size: few
CDR3 DNA: TGCAGCGTTCGTGACCTTAACTATGGCTACACCTTC; CDR3 protein: CSVRDLNYGYTF; J gene: TRBJ1-2; V gene: TRBV29-1; D gene: .; clone size: few
CDR3 DNA: TGTGCCAGCCTCAAAGGGGGGACCAAAAACATTCAGTACTTC; CDR3 protein: CASLKGGTKNIQYF; J gene: TRBJ2-4; V gene: TRBV12-3/TRBV12-4; D gene: .; clone size: many
CDR3 DNA: TGCGCCAGCAGCTTGGCGTCGACCTCCTACAATGAGCAGTTCTTC; CDR3 protein: CASSLASTSYNEQFF; J gene: TRBJ2-1; V gene: TRBV5-1; D gene: .; clone size: .
CDR3 DNA: TGTGCCAGCAGCAAACTAGCGGGAGGCTTTGAGCAGTTCTTC; CDR3 protein: CASSKLAGGFEQFF; J gene: TRBJ2-1; V gene: TRBV7-8; D gene: TRBD2; clone size: many
CDR3 DNA: TGTGCCAGCAGCCCTCTACTAGCGGGGGGGCGGGATGAGCAGTTCTTC; CDR3 protein: CASSPLLAGGRDEQFF; J gene: TRBJ2-1; V gene: TRBV7-6; D gene: TRBD2; clone size: medium-sized
CDR3 DNA: TGCAGCGTCCTGGGGCAGACCCTGAACACTGAAGCTTTCTTT; CDR3 protein: CSVLGQTLNTEAFF; J gene: TRBJ1-1; V gene: TRBV29-1; D gene: .; clone size: few
CDR3 DNA: TGTGCCAGCAGCTTAGCGCTCTCATCCAACACAGATACGCAGTATTTT; CDR3 protein: CASSLALSSNTDTQYF; J gene: TRBJ2-3; V gene: TRBV7-8; D gene: .; clone size: .
CDR3 DNA: TGTGCCAGCAGCACCACAGGTGCTACGCAGTATTTT; CDR3 protein: CASSTTGATQYF; J gene: TRBJ2-3; V gene: TRBV7-2; D gene: .; clone size: many
CDR3 DNA: TGTGCCTGCCGGGGGGGAACTTCCTACGAGCAGTACTTC; CDR3 protein: CACRGGTSYEQYF; J gene: TRBJ2-7; V gene: TRBV30; D gene: TRBD2; clone size: .
CDR3 DNA: TGTGCCAGCTCACTCCAAGGACAGGGTAGGCCCTACGAGCAGTACTTC; CDR3 protein: CASSLQGQGRPYEQYF; J gene: TRBJ2-7; V gene: TRBV18; D gene: TRBD1; clone size: .
CDR3 DNA: TGTGCCAGCAGCGCAGGACTAGCGGGAGACGGAGATACGCAGTATTTT; CDR3 protein: CASSAGLAGDGDTQYF; J gene: TRBJ2-3; V gene: TRBV9; D gene: TRBD2; clone size: few
CDR3 DNA: TGTGCCTGGGGCAGTACGGGATCGCTTACCTACGAGCAGTACTTC; CDR3 protein: CAWGSTGSLTYEQYF; J gene: TRBJ2-7; V gene: TRBV30; D gene: .; clone size: .
CDR3 DNA: TGTGCCATCAGTGACAGGTTGGACTACGAGCAGTACTTC; CDR3 protein: CAISDRLDYEQYF; J gene: TRBJ2-7; V gene: TRBV10-3; D gene: .; clone size: .
CDR3 DNA: TGTGCCAGCAGCCAACAGGGGATGGATGAAAAACTGTTTTTT; CDR3 protein: CASSQQGMDEKLFF; J gene: TRBJ1-4; V gene: TRBV7-2; D gene: TRBD1; clone size: .
CDR3 DNA: TGTGCCAGCACCCAACAGGGATTCGCGAACACCGGGGAGCTGTTTTTT; CDR3 protein: CASTQQGFANTGELFF; J gene: TRBJ2-2; V gene: TRBV7-2; D gene: .; clone size: few
CDR3 DNA: TGTGCCAGCAGTTTAATTGGGGGGAACACTGAAGCTTTCTTT; CDR3 protein: CASSLIGGNTEAFF; J gene: TRBJ1-1; V gene: TRBV12-3/TRBV12-4; D gene: .; clone size: .
CDR3 DNA: TGCGCCAGCAGCTTTGGGACAGGGGGAAAGAACACTGAAGCTTTCTTT; CDR3 protein: CASSFGTGGKNTEAFF; J gene: TRBJ1-1; V gene: TRBV5-1; D gene: TRBD1; clone size: few